Sequencing of this T cell receptor (beta chain) was carried out in a study of T cells in Graves' hyperthyroidism and ophthalmopathy. In the study overall: Any treatment followed the collection of peripheral blood at initial diagnosis.

This clonotype was picked up many times. Antigen unknown. Study-level results: Among thyroid clonotypes expanded above 0.001, most also appeared in blood. The model forecast ophthalmopathy, anticipating it by a median around 6.9 months before onset. Using 13 V-J features, a model discriminated ophthalmopathy from stable hyperthyroidism.

Researchers took RNA transcripts and amplified the TCR beta CDR3 regions from them. Carried out on the TCR CDR3, a first-round RT-PCR used the HTBI primer set. TCRdb ran MiXCR on the multiplex PCR reads and lists one entry per CDR3 protein. This sample yields more than 150,000 distinct CDR3 sequences, of which over 15% are seen a single time; roughly 32% belongs to the top ten. V shed 2 bases and J shed 8 bases, with 12 bases lying between them. The CDR3 covers 13 residues. Germline assignment: CDR1 SGHNT and CDR2 YENEEA. This TCR was recovered from a woman aged 50 to 60 with Graves' hyperthyroidism. The sample comprised blood. V and J are TRBV11-3 and TRBJ1-1, with D uncertain. CDR3 loop: CASSLRSGREAFF. CDR3 coding DNA: TGTGCCAGCAGCTTACGGTCGGGGAGGGAAGCTTTCTTT.